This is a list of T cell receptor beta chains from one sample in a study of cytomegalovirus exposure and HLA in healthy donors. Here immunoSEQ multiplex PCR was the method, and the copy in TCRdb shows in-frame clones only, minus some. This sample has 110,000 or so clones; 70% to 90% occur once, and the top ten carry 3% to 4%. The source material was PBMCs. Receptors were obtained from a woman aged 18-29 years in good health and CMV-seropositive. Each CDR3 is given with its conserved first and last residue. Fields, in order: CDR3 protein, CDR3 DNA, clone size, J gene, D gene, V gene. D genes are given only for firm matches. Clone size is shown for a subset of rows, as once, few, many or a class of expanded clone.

CASSLVMGDRGTQPQHF	TGTGCCAGCAGCTTAGTGATGGGTGACAGGGGGACACAGCCCCAGCATTTT	.	TRBJ1-5	TRBD1	TRBV7-2
CASSSQYRVLNTEAFF	TGTGCCAGCAGTTCCCAGTACAGGGTCTTGAACACTGAAGCTTTCTTT	.	TRBJ1-1	.	TRBV28
CASSGRARANTEAFF	TGTGCCAGCAGCGGTAGGGCCAGGGCGAACACTGAAGCTTTCTTT	.	TRBJ1-1	.	TRBV11-2
CASGPGGLYTEAFF	TGTGCTAGTGGCCCAGGGGGCTTGTACACTGAAGCTTTCTTT	once	TRBJ1-1	TRBD1	TRBV12-5
CASSFRGFERYGYTF	TGTGCCAGCAGCTTCAGGGGTTTTGAGAGGTATGGCTACACCTTC	.	TRBJ1-2	.	TRBV7-9
CASSPTPTSFSEQYF	TGTGCCAGCAGCCCCACGCCGACTAGTTTCTCCGAGCAGTACTTC	.	TRBJ2-7	.	TRBV9
CASSEDRGRDGYTF	TGTGCCAGCAGTGAGGACAGGGGGCGGGATGGCTACACCTTC	once	TRBJ1-2	TRBD1	TRBV6-1
CASSPPDRGSYEQYF	TGTGCCAGCAGTCCTCCCGACAGGGGGTCCTACGAGCAGTACTTC	.	TRBJ2-7	TRBD1	TRBV28
CASSPSGTSGRYEQYF	TGTGCCAGCAGCCCGTCCGGGACTAGCGGGAGATACGAGCAGTACTTC	.	TRBJ2-7	TRBD2	TRBV7-9
CSVGQSVTDTQYF	TGCAGCGTTGGACAGAGCGTTACAGATACGCAGTATTTT	.	TRBJ2-3	.	TRBV29-1
CASSFTGTTSEQYF	TGTGCCAGCAGCTTTACCGGGACTACAAGCGAGCAGTACTTC	.	TRBJ2-7	TRBD2	TRBV11-2
CASRTGVSNQPQHF	TGTGCCAGCAGGACAGGGGTTAGCAATCAGCCCCAGCATTTT	.	TRBJ1-5	TRBD1	TRBV6-1
CASRGIGQGFNSPLHF	TGTGCCAGCAGGGGAATAGGGCAGGGGTTTAATTCACCCCTCCACTTT	.	TRBJ1-6	.	TRBV28
CASSYSRTGAGGYTF	TGTGCCAGCAGTTACTCGAGGACAGGGGCCGGGGGCTACACCTTC	.	TRBJ1-2	TRBD1	TRBV6-5
CASTPLSDREGGYTF	TGTGCCAGCACCCCCCTCTCGGACAGGGAGGGTGGCTACACCTTC	once	TRBJ1-2	TRBD1	TRBV6-5
CASSEGLLTGELFF	TGCGCCAGCAGTGAGGGACTACTCACCGGGGAGCTGTTTTTT	.	TRBJ2-2	.	TRBV10-2
CAISEETRVTGANVLTF	TGTGCCATCAGTGAGGAGACCCGGGTCACTGGGGCCAACGTCCTGACTTTC	.	TRBJ2-6	.	TRBV10-3
CASSRGRDGYTF	TGTGCCAGCAGCAGGGGAAGAGATGGCTACACCTTC	few	TRBJ1-2	.	TRBV11-2
CASSYSLGAEYEQFF	TGTGCCAGCAGTTATTCGTTGGGGGCGGAATATGAGCAGTTCTTC	.	TRBJ2-1	.	TRBV27
CASSRSGGPLYNEQFF	TGTGCCAGCAGCCGGTCAGGGGGCCCTCTCTACAATGAGCAGTTCTTC	once	TRBJ2-1	TRBD1	TRBV11-2
CASRKNSDTGELFF	TGTGCCAGCCGGAAGAATAGCGACACCGGGGAGCTGTTTTTT	.	TRBJ2-2	.	TRBV28
CASSVDSRQWRDTQYF	TGTGCCAGCAGCGTAGATTCCCGGCAATGGAGAGATACGCAGTATTTT	.	TRBJ2-3	.	TRBV9
CASRLQRGLTDTQYF	TGTGCCAGCAGACTCCAGCGGGGGCTCACAGATACGCAGTATTTT	.	TRBJ2-3	TRBD2	TRBV28
CASSPIFPRAENGYTF	TGTGCCAGCAGCCCGATATTCCCGAGGGCCGAGAATGGCTACACCTTC	.	TRBJ1-2	.	TRBV28
CASSSSNHPGGEKLFF	TGTGCCAGCAGCTCATCGAACCACCCGGGTGGGGAAAAACTGTTTTTT	.	TRBJ1-4	.	TRBV11-2
CASSQDRGYEQYF	TGCGCCAGCAGCCAAGATAGGGGGTACGAGCAGTACTTC	.	TRBJ2-7	.	TRBV4-1
CASSIQAGELFF	TGTGCCAGTAGTATTCAGGCCGGGGAGCTGTTTTTT	.	TRBJ2-2	.	TRBV19
CASSVGPTDTQYF	TGTGCCAGCAGCGTAGGGCCCACAGATACGCAGTATTTT	.	TRBJ2-3	.	TRBV9
CASSEHLGQGWTEAFF	TGTGCCAGCAGCGAACACCTGGGACAGGGCTGGACTGAAGCTTTCTTT	.	TRBJ1-1	TRBD1	TRBV9
CASSLGAYNQPQHF	TGTGCCAGCAGCTTAGGGGCCTACAATCAGCCCCAGCATTTT	.	TRBJ1-5	.	TRBV7-2
CASSFSGSGNTIYF	TGTGCCAGCAGCTTCTCAGGGTCGGGAAACACCATATATTTT	.	TRBJ1-3	.	TRBV5-8
CASSLAHRGQGNTIYF	TGTGCCAGCAGCTTAGCGCACAGGGGTCAAGGAAACACCATATATTTT	.	TRBJ1-3	TRBD1	TRBV7-9
CASSPPTGTGIYEQYF	TGTGCCAGCAGCCCACCCACCGGGACAGGGATCTACGAGCAGTACTTC	.	TRBJ2-7	TRBD1	TRBV9
CASSARDSPYNEQFF	TGTGCCAGCAGCGCCCGGGACAGTCCCTACAATGAGCAGTTCTTC	.	TRBJ2-1	TRBD1	TRBV9
CASGLVLGGGIQYF	TGTGCTAGTGGTTTGGTACTAGGGGGCGGCATTCAGTACTTC	.	TRBJ2-4	TRBD1	TRBV12-5
CASRFTGTGDHEQYF	TGTGCCAGTAGATTTACCGGGACAGGGGACCACGAGCAGTACTTC	.	TRBJ2-7	TRBD1	TRBV19
CASSFGLAKETQYF	TGTGCCAGCAGCTTCGGACTAGCCAAAGAGACCCAGTACTTC	.	TRBJ2-5	TRBD2	TRBV7-2
CASSFAGTGRSGELFF	TGTGCCAGCAGTTTTGCTGGGACAGGGAGATCCGGGGAGCTGTTTTTT	few	TRBJ2-2	TRBD1	TRBV6-5
CASSMDSSFSGNTIYF	TGTGCCAGCAGCATGGACAGTTCTTTCTCTGGAAACACCATATATTTT	.	TRBJ1-3	.	TRBV5-4
CASSTGIGSHEQYF	TGTGCCAGTAGTACAGGGATTGGGTCGCACGAGCAGTACTTC	few	TRBJ2-7	.	TRBV19
CAKTRSGRSPLHF	TGTGCCAAAACCCGGTCAGGGCGTTCACCCCTCCACTTT	.	TRBJ1-6	.	TRBV11-2
CASSFYGLAGNSYEQYF	TGTGCCAGCAGCTTTTATGGACTAGCGGGGAACTCCTACGAGCAGTACTTC	.	TRBJ2-7	TRBD2	TRBV5-6
CATELTGDQETQYF	TGTGCCACAGAATTGACAGGGGACCAAGAGACCCAGTACTTC	.	TRBJ2-5	TRBD1	TRBV15
CASSPRGQGTGELFF	TGTGCCAGCAGCCCAAGGGGACAGGGCACCGGGGAGCTGTTTTTT	.	TRBJ2-2	TRBD1	TRBV7-3
CASSSVEGPLNGYTF	TGCGCCAGCAGCTCGGTGGAGGGACCCCTTAACGGCTACACCTTC	few	TRBJ1-2	.	TRBV5-1
CSVATSGSRIQYF	TGCAGCGTAGCGACTAGCGGGAGTCGCATTCAGTACTTC	.	TRBJ2-4	TRBD2	TRBV29-1
CASCPSCGSSTDTQYF	TGTGCCAGCTGCCCTAGCTGCGGCTCCTCGACAGATACGCAGTATTTT	.	TRBJ2-3	.	TRBV4-2
CAWDRGPNTEAFF	TGTGCCTGGGACAGGGGACCTAACACTGAAGCTTTCTTT	few	TRBJ1-1	TRBD1	TRBV30
CASSLRGQYTQYF	TGCGCCAGCAGCTTAAGAGGACAGTATACGCAGTATTTT	.	TRBJ2-3	.	TRBV5-1
CASSSYRSYEQYF	TGTGCCAGCAGCTCCTACCGATCCTACGAGCAGTACTTC	.	TRBJ2-7	.	TRBV13
CASSPRAARLGSYEQYF	TGTGCCAGCAGCCCCCGAGCGGCCCGGCTCGGCTCCTACGAGCAGTACTTC	.	TRBJ2-7	.	TRBV5-6
CASARQGIDTGELFF	TGTGCCAGCGCCCGACAGGGTATAGACACCGGGGAGCTGTTTTTT	.	TRBJ2-2	TRBD1	TRBV6-4
CASSFPQGAKTF	TGTGCCAGCAGTTTTCCTCAGGGGGCAAAGACCTTC	.	TRBJ1-2	TRBD1	TRBV28